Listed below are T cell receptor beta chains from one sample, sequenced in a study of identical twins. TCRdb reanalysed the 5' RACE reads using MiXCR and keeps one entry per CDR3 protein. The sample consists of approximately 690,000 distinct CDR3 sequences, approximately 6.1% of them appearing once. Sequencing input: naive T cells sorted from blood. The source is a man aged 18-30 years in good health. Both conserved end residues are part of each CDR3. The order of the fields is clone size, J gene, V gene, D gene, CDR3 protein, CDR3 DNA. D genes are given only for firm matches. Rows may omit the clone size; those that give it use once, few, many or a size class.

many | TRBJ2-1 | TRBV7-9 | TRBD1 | CASSLGVGGTGLHEQFF | TGTGCCAGCAGCTTAGGAGTTGGAGGGACAGGGTTGCATGAGCAGTTCTTC
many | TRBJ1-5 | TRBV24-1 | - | CATSGGSDQPQHF | TGTGCCACCAGTGGGGGGTCGGACCAGCCCCAGCATTTT
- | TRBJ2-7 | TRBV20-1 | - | CSARDHLGYEQYF | TGCAGTGCTAGAGATCATCTGGGCTACGAGCAGTACTTC
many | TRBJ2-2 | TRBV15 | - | CATSPVRSGELFF | TGTGCCACCAGCCCGGTCCGGTCCGGGGAGCTGTTTTTT
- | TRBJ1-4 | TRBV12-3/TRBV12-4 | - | CATSGLNEKLFF | TGTGCCACCTCGGGCCTTAATGAAAAACTGTTTTTT
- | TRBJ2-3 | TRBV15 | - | CATSSRVQGTDTQYF | TGTGCCACCAGCTCAAGGGTTCAGGGCACAGATACGCAGTATTTT
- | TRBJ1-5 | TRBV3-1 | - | CASSGAGVGNQPQHF | TGTGCCAGCAGCGGAGCGGGGGTGGGCAATCAGCCCCAGCATTTT
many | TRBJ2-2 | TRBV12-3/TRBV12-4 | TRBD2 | CASSPLGRETGELFF | TGTGCCAGCAGCCCCCTAGGGAGGGAGACCGGGGAGCTGTTTTTT
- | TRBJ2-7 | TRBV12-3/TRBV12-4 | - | CASSFSPPYEQYF | TGTGCCAGCAGCTTTTCGCCCCCCTACGAGCAGTACTTC
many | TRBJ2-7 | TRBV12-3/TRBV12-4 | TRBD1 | CASSRDRGHEQYF | TGTGCCAGCAGCCGGGACAGGGGCCACGAGCAGTACTTC
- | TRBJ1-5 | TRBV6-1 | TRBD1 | CASRRSDRGDNQPQHF | TGTGCCAGCAGACGGTCGGACAGGGGCGACAATCAGCCCCAGCATTTT
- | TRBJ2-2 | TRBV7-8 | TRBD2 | CASSFPTSGITRRDGELFF | TGTGCCAGCAGCTTCCCGACTAGCGGGATAACTCGACGTGATGGGGAGCTGTTTTTT
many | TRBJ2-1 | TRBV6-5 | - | CASSYCRVANQF | TGTGCCAGCAGTTATTGTAGAGTAGCGAATCAGTTC
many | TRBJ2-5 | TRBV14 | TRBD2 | CASSQGAGAETQYF | TGTGCCAGCAGCCAAGGAGCGGGGGCAGAGACCCAGTACTTC
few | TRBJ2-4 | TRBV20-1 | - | CSAGGSKNIQYF | TGCAGTGCTGGTGGATCCAAAAACATTCAGTACTTC
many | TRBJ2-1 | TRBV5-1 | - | CASSFGDVGNEQFF | TGCGCCAGCAGCTTTGGCGACGTGGGCAATGAGCAGTTCTTC
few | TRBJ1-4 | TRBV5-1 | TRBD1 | CASSLTGGSVTNEKLFF | TGCGCCAGCAGCCTGACAGGGGGCTCAGTAACTAATGAAAAACTGTTTTTT
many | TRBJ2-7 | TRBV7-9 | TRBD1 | CATNRGPPYEQYF | TGTGCCACTAACAGGGGCCCACCCTACGAGCAGTACTTC
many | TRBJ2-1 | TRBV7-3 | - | CASSTHSKNNEQFF | TGTGCCAGCAGCACCCACTCAAAAAACAATGAGCAGTTCTTC
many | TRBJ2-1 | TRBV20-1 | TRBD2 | CSALSRGGSSYNEQFF | TGCAGTGCTCTCTCGCGTGGCGGGAGCTCCTACAATGAGCAGTTCTTC
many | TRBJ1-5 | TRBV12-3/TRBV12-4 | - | CASSFVVQPQHF | TGTGCCAGCAGTTTTGTCGTCCAGCCCCAGCATTTT
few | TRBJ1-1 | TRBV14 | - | CASSQEGGVRNTEAFF | TGTGCCAGCAGCCAAGAAGGCGGGGTCCGGAACACTGAAGCTTTCTTT
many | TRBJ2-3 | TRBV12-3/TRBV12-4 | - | CASSSLVRGTDTQYF | TGTGCCAGCAGTTCTTTAGTAAGGGGGACAGATACGCAGTATTTT
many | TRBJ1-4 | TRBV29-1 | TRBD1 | CSVVMRLDRESEKLFF | TGCAGCGTTGTTATGAGATTGGACAGGGAGAGTGAAAAACTGTTTTTT
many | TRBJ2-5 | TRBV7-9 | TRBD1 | CASSPITGVETQYF | TGTGCCAGCAGCCCCATAACAGGGGTCGAGACCCAGTACTTC
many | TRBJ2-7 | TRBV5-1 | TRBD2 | CASSFRAGDDEQYF | TGCGCCAGCAGCTTCCGGGCGGGAGACGACGAGCAGTACTTC
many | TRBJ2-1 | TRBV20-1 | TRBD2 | CSARELAPGLANNEQFF | TGCAGTGCTAGAGAACTAGCACCGGGACTAGCAAACAATGAGCAGTTCTTC
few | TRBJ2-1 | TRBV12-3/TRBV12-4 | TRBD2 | CASSPTLGSGSLNYNEQFF | TGTGCCAGCAGTCCGACCCTCGGTAGCGGGAGTTTGAATTACAATGAGCAGTTCTTC
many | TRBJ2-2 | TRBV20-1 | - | CSARLGAGELFF | TGCAGTGCTAGACTCGGAGCCGGGGAGCTGTTTTTT
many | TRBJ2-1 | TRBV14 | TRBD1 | CASSQLDRDVNEQFF | TGTGCCAGCAGCCAGCTGGACAGGGATGTGAATGAGCAGTTCTTC
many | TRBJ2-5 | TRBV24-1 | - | CATSDPYQETQYF | TGTGCCACCAGTGATCCGTACCAAGAGACCCAGTACTTC